The clone carrying this T cell receptor (beta chain) was found once. The data were taken from a study of T cell changes during pregnancy in multiple sclerosis. TCRdb keeps only in-frame clones here, not all; method: immunoSEQ multiplex PCR. In the table there are 40,000 to 60,000 clones, approximately 94% of which are singletons. V was clipped by 3 bases and J by 4 bases, with 5 bases between them. The length of the CDR3 is 12 residues. The V gene's germline CDR1 is LGHNT and CDR2 FRNRAP. The specimen was CD8+ T cells from peripheral blood mononuclear cells, collected before pregnancy. The sequence derives from a female donor with multiple sclerosis, enrolled in a pregnancy study. The V gene is TRBV12-5, the J gene TRBJ2-3; D uncertain. The CDR3 nucleotides are TGTGCTAGTGGTTTCGGTGCAGATACGCAGTATTTT. Translating gives CASGFGADTQYF.